This TCR beta chain was identified during a study of blood T cell repertoires in COVID-19 (TCRdb year 2020). In terms of the full investigation: Samples from collaborators originated in the United States, Italy and Spain and spanned both the acute and convalescent phases of COVID-19. The prospective study material was composed of cDNA or gDNA derived from T cells, B-cell-depleted T cells, or PBMCs. Deeply sampled blood TCRbeta repertoires from subjects exposed to, actively infected with, or recovered from COVID-19 were included in the dataset. A freely available public database, intended as a resource for researchers studying the immune response to SARS-CoV-2, is where the repertoires were released. Samples came from the ongoing ImmuneRACE study (first 160 participants) plus 1,254 subjects from 6 global collaborators. A de-identified subject ID, COVID-19 status, age in years and sex were almost always included in the sample metadata. HLA class I and class II types, where available, came from metadata supplied by the sample provider rather than from assay-based typing.

With respect to this clone: The antigen it recognizes is unknown. It has no much larger one-base neighbor in the sample; base qualities were not kept.

Study-wide findings and limitations: The amount of clinical and demographic metadata varied by source and participant and was provided uncurated.

TCRbeta CDR3 regions were amplified from genomic DNA by means of the immunoSEQ Assay, a bias-controlled multiplex PCR. For the original study's pipeline: The number of nucleated cells in each sample was estimated from the amplification of reference gene primers within the assay. To quantify the absolute abundance of each unique TCRbeta CDR3 rearrangement, sequence reads were collapsed and filtered. For each sample, productive Simpson clonality was calculated as the square root of Simpson's diversity index over productive rearrangements. This immuneACCESS table, as held by TCRdb, lists in-frame sequences with V and J called but not all clones. Of the missing ones, under half trace to an unresolved V gene in checked studies; the others have no known cause. That table gives V, J and clone size, and the DNA gave D and trimming. This sample gives around 300,000 clones in total; around 83% of them show up just once. 2.5% to 3% of the sample is held by the ten biggest clonotypes.

Each collaborating institution followed its own protocols to collect whole blood in K2EDTA tubes. For TCRbeta analysis, collaborators shipped samples as frozen whole blood, isolated PBMCs, or DNA extracted from either of those sample types. Measured from the cysteine to the phenylalanine, the CDR3 is 15 residues long. Only the CDR3 part of the read is kept: 45 bases, read in frame from the first base. Trimming costs V 6 bases and J 6 bases, and their ends lie 18 bases apart. Reading the germline V gene gives CDR1 SNHLY and CDR2 FYNNEI. The material sequenced was peripheral blood. The origin of this receptor is a man aged 30 to 45 with active or convalescent COVID-19. The chain couples TRBV2 to TRBJ1-5; possibly the D gene is TRBD1, per 6 matching bases. CDR3 sequence: CASRPTDSRAQPQHF. The nucleotide sequence is given as TGTGCCAGCAGACCCACGGACAGTCGGGCTCAGCCCCAGCATTTT.